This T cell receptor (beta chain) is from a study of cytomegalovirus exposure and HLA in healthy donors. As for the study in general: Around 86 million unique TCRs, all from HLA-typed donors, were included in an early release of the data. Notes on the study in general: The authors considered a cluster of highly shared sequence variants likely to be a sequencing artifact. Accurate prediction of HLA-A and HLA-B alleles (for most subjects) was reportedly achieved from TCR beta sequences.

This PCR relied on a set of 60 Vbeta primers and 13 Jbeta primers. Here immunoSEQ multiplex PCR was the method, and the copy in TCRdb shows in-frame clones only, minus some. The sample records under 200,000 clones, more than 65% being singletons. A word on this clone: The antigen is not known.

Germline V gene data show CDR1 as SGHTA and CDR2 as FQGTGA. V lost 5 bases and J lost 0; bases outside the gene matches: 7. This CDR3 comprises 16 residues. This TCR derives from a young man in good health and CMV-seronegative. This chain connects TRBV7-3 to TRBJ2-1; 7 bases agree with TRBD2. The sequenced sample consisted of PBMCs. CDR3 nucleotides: TGTGCCAGCAGCCAAGAGGGGAGGGTCTCCTACAATGAGCAGTTCTTC. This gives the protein CASSQEGRVSYNEQFF.